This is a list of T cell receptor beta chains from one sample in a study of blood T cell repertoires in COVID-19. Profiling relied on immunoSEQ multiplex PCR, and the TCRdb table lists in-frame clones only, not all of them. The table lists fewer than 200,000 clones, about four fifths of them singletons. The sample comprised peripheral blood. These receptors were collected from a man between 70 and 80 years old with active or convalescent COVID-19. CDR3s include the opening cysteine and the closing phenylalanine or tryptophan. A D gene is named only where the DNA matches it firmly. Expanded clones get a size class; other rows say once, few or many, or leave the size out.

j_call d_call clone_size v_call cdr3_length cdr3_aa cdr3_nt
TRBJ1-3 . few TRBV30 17 CAWSTGSWPSSGNTIYF TGTGCCTGGAGTACGGGGAGCTGGCCGAGCTCTGGAAACACCATATATTTT
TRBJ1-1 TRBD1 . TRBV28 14 CASSDRTGMTEAFF TGTGCCAGCAGTGATCGGACAGGGATGACTGAAGCTTTCTTT
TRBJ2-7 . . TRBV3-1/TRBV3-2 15 CASSPRGSPLVEQYF TGTGCCAGCAGCCCCCGCGGTTCCCCTCTTGTCGAGCAGTACTTC
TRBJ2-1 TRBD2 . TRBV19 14 CASSIEGTSGEQFF TGTGCCAGTAGTATAGAAGGGACTAGCGGTGAGCAGTTCTTC
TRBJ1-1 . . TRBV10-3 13 CATGGQENTEAFF TGTGCCACGGGGGGGCAGGAGAACACTGAAGCTTTCTTT
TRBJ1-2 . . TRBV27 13 CASSSSGGYGYTF TGTGCCAGCAGTTCCTCGGGGGGGTATGGCTACACCTTC
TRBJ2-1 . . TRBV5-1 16 CASSRSTGTLRNEQFF TGCGCCAGCAGCCGTAGCACGGGGACTTTAAGAAATGAGCAGTTCTTC
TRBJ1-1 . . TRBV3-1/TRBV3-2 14 CASSPSRGGTEAFF TGTGCCAGCAGCCCTTCCCGAGGGGGAACTGAAGCTTTCTTT
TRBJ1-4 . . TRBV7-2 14 CASSPPVTNEKLFF TGTGCCAGCAGCCCCCCGGTGACTAATGAAAAACTGTTTTTT
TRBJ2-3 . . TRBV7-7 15 CASSLGGSEADTQYF TGTGCTAGCAGCTTAGGCGGCTCGGAAGCAGATACGCAGTATTTT
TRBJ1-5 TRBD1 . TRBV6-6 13 CASNTQGFQPQHF TGTGCCAGCAATACACAGGGGTTTCAGCCCCAGCATTTT
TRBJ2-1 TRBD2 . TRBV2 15 CASSAIGGRGDEQFF TGTGCCAGCAGTGCTATAGGCGGGAGGGGCGATGAGCAGTTCTTC
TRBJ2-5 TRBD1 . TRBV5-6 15 CASSPATGAMETQYF TGTGCCAGCAGCCCCGCGACAGGGGCAATGGAGACCCAGTACTTC
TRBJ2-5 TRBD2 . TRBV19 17 CASSIDASGGSQETQYF TGTGCCAGTAGTATAGATGCGAGCGGGGGCTCCCAAGAGACCCAGTACTTC
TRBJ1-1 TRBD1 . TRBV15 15 CATSRDTQGASEAFF TGTGCCACCAGCAGAGATACTCAGGGGGCCTCTGAAGCTTTCTTT
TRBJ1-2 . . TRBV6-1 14 CASTEGGGLRGYTF TGTGCCAGCACTGAAGGTGGGGGCTTGAGAGGCTACACCTTC
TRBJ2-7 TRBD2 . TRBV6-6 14 CASAKAGGSYEQYF TGTGCCTCGGCGAAAGCGGGGGGCTCCTACGAGCAGTACTTC
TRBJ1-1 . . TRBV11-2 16 CASSLAGKGRNTEAFF TGTGCCAGCAGCTTGGCAGGGAAGGGCAGAAACACTGAAGCTTTCTTT
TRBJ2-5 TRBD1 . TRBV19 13 CASSDRAAETQYF TGTGCCAGTAGCGACAGGGCTGCAGAGACCCAGTACTTC
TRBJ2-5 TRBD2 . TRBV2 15 CASRPSPGGQETQYF TGTGCCAGCAGACCATCACCGGGAGGGCAAGAGACCCAGTACTTC
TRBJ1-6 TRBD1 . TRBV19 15 CASRAMGQANSPLHF TGTGCCAGTAGAGCCATGGGACAGGCTAATTCACCCCTCCACTTT
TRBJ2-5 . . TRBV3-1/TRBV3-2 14 CASSQGAGVPTQYF TGTGCCAGCAGCCAAGGGGCAGGGGTCCCGACCCAGTACTTC
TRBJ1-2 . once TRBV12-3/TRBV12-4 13 CASSSWGQGARTF .
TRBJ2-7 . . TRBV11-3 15 CASSLGEGGPDEQYF TGTGCCAGCAGCTTAGGGGAAGGCGGGCCGGACGAGCAGTACTTC
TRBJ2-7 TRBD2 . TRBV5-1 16 CASSLAPGLAEYEQYF TGCGCCAGCAGCTTGGCTCCGGGACTAGCAGAATACGAGCAGTACTTC
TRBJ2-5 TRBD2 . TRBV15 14 CATSRGGTMETQYF TGTGCCACCAGCAGGGGGGGGACTATGGAGACCCAGTACTTC
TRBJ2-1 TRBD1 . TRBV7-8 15 CASSKRQGSYNEQFF TGTGCCAGCAGCAAACGACAGGGGAGTTACAATGAGCAGTTCTTC
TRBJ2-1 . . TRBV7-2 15 CASSLVGNSGDEQFF TGTGCCAGCAGCTTAGTCGGGAATTCTGGGGATGAGCAGTTCTTC
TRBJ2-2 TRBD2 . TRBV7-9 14 CAHGGSSNTGELFF TGTGCCCACGGGGGGAGCTCGAACACCGGGGAGCTGTTTTTT